The present T cell receptor (beta chain) was sequenced within a study of shared clonotypes between healthy human individuals. Study-wide points: The study's rarefaction showed incomplete sorted-subset sequencing despite large depth. Among non-shared clonotypes, generation probabilities were lower than among those shared by all four donors.

Positively selected for CCR7, the CD45RO-negative cells used as naive CD8 cells excluded terminally differentiated effector memory CD45RA+ cells. The germline CDR1 and CDR2 sequences are SNHLY and FYNNEI. This CDR3 has 15 amino acids. Trimming at V came to 8 bases and at J to 4 bases, leaving 10 bases not matched to a gene. Here immunoSEQ multiplex PCR was the method, and the copy in TCRdb shows in-frame clones only, minus some. The sample consists of about 2.1 million clones, about 92% of them appearing once. As for this clone: Its specificity is unknown.

The sequenced sample consisted of naive CD8+ T cells from PBMCs. This rearrangement joins TRBV2 to TRBJ1-2; 10 bases are a match to TRBD1. This TCR was recovered from a man in his late teens or twenties in good health. Some clones in this sample may be carry-over from other donors' samples. The CDR3 reads CASQGQGIGVYGYTF. The CDR3 DNA reads TGTGCCAGCCAGGGACAGGGGATTGGGGTCTATGGCTACACCTTC. The entire variable domain, with the rest obtained from reference TRBV2 and TRBJ1-2, is as follows: EPEVTQTPSHQVTQMGQEVILRCVPISNHLYFYWYRQILGQKVEFLVSFYNNEISEKSEIFDDQFSVERPDGSNFTLKIRSTKLEDSAMYFCASQGQGIGVYGYTFGSGTRLTVV.